These 32 T cell receptor beta chains were all obtained from the same sample, sequenced in a study of T-cell reconstitution after alpha-beta-depleted transplantation in children. The library targeted TCRbeta and was prepared with unique molecular identifiers. TCRdb reprocessed the PCR reads with MiXCR, giving one entry per CDR3 protein. The table lists fewer than 550,000 distinct CDR3 sequences, roughly 10% of them singletons. The sample here was PBMCs, mostly from graft donor cells, taken 180 days after TCRalphabeta/CD19-depleted stem cell transplant. Receptors were obtained from a female patient aged 2-9 years who had a stem cell transplant for aplastic anemia, so the T cells may come from the graft donor.

This clonotype was detected a few times. V is TRBV4-1 and J is TRBJ2-5, with 11 bases matching TRBD2. Per the germline V gene, CDR1 is MGHRA and CDR2 is YSYEKL. The length of the CDR3 is 22 residues. V lost 0 bases and J lost 2; bases outside the gene matches: 20. CDR3 DNA: TGCGCCAGCAGCCAAGAACTCCCCGGAGGGACTAGCGGAGGTGGGTCTCAAGAGACCCAGTACTTC. Translated: CASSQELPGGTSGGGSQETQYF.

This clonotype showed up many times. The V call is TRBV11-2, the J call TRBJ2-4, with 8 bases aligning to TRBD2. Germline values: CDR1 SGHAT, CDR2 FQNNGV. This CDR3 is 15 amino acids long. Losses at the gene ends were 7 bases for V and 4 bases for J; bases not matched to a gene: 9. The DNA of the CDR3 is TGTGCCAGCAACCCAGGGCGGGGGGAAAAAAACATTCAGTACTTC. This gives the protein CASNPGRGEKNIQYF.

The chain couples TRBV12-3 or TRBV12-4 to TRBJ1-2; D unresolved. Trimming cost V 3 bases and J 4 bases, with 9 bases left between them. The CDR3 length is 13 residues. The CDR3 nucleotides are TGTGCCAGCAGTTTTCATAAGATCTATGGCTACACCTTC. The encoded protein is CASSFHKIYGYTF.

The chain has TRBV29-1 and TRBJ2-5, with 8 bases identical to TRBD1. V dropped 6 bases and J dropped 4; count of bases not matched to a gene: 10. The germline V gene encodes CDR1 SQVTM and CDR2 ANQGSEA. The CDR3 has 14 residues. CDR3 amino acids: CSVAIGGQGETQYF. CDR3 in DNA: TGCAGCGTGGCCATCGGCGGACAGGGAGAGACCCAGTACTTC.

The chain has TRBV4-3 and TRBJ2-2, with D possibly being TRBD1 or TRBD2 (5 bases each). Per germline, CDR1 LGHNA and CDR2 YSLEER. This CDR3 has 15 residues. V dropped 4 bases and J dropped 3 bases, with 12 bases sitting between them. CDR3 bases: TGCGCCAGCAGCCCGGGACGGCGATACACCGGGGAGCTGTTTTTT. Amino acid sequence: CASSPGRRYTGELFF.

The chain couples TRBV5-1 to TRBJ1-4; D gene uncertain. Per the germline V gene, CDR1 is SGHRS and CDR2 is YFSETQ. This CDR3 region has 17 residues. With 1 base removed from V and 0 bases from J, the gap between germline ends came to 13 bases. The CDR3 region has the DNA TGCGCCAGCAGCTTGCTGGCACCTTCTACAACTAATGAAAAACTGTTTTTT. Its translation is CASSLLAPSTTNEKLFF.

Many counts were recorded for this clonotype. The rearrangement links TRBV7-8 to TRBJ2-5; D not resolved. With 7 bases removed from V and 7 bases from J, the gap between germline ends came to 25 bases. The CDR3 contains 16 residues. CDR1 is SGHVS and CDR2 is FQNEAQ in the germline V gene. CDR3 region: CASTNNPVMGLGTQYF. CDR3 DNA sequence: TGTGCCAGCACCAATAACCCGGTAATGGGCCTTGGGACCCAGTACTTC.

The gene calls are TRBV7-2 and TRBJ1-2; TRBD1 aligns across 9 bases. The CDR3 loop spans 16 amino acids. Germline-derived CDR1 and CDR2 are SGHTA and FQGNSA. V lost 4 bases, J lost 4 bases, and 10 bases stayed unmatched. CDR3 in amino acids: CASSSRGDRDPYGYTF. The CDR3 DNA reads TGTGCCAGCAGCTCAAGAGGGGACAGGGACCCCTATGGCTACACCTTC. Supplemented by reference TRBV7-2 and TRBJ1-2, the full variable domain reads GAGVSQSPSNKVTEKGKDVELRCDPISGHTALYWYRQSLGQGLEFLIYFQGNSAPDKSGLPSDRFSAERTGGSVSTLTIQRTQQEDSAVYLCASSSRGDRDPYGYTFGSGTRLTVV.

The chain employs TRBV7-2 and TRBJ2-5; no definite D call. With 2 bases removed from V and 5 bases from J, the gap between germline ends came to 12 bases. Germline V gene data show CDR1 as SGHTA and CDR2 as FQGNSA. This CDR3 contains 14 residues. CDR3 protein: CASSLIFSVETQYF. The CDR3 DNA follows: TGTGCCAGCAGCTTAATTTTCTCTGTGGAGACCCAGTACTTC.

This clonotype was seen repeatedly, ten times or more. V is TRBV27 and J is TRBJ2-6, with 8 positions matching TRBD1. V was clipped by 10 bases and J by 2 bases; unmatched bases: 13. CDR1 is MNHEY, CDR2 SMNVEV, per germline (reference sequence). The length of the CDR3 is 17 residues. The CDR3 DNA reads as TGTGCCACCAGAATGTCCCCAGGGGGCGCTGGGGCCAACGTCCTGACTTTC. Translated, it gives CATRMSPGGAGANVLTF.

A few counts support this clonotype. The genes are TRBV7-2 and TRBJ2-7, with a possible D match to TRBD2 (6 bases). CDR1 is SGHTA, CDR2 FQGNSA, per germline. The CDR3 consists of 13 residues. The V gene lost 5 bases and the J gene lost 3 bases, with 11 bases spanning the gap. Here the CDR3 reads CASSRRTIYEQYF. The DNA of the CDR3 is TGTGCCAGCAGCCGGCGGACTATCTACGAGCAGTACTTC.

The V call is TRBV7-2, the J call TRBJ2-5, with D possibly being TRBD1 or TRBD2 (6 bases each). Trimming removed 5 bases from V and 5 bases from J, with 15 bases in between. The CDR3 sequence is 14 residues long. Germline assignment: CDR1 SGHTA and CDR2 FQGNSA. CDR3 DNA: TGTGCCAGCAGCCGTTCGGGGGCCGGGGAGACCCAGTACTTC. Protein: CASSRSGAGETQYF.

In this sample, this clonotype turned up a few times. This chain uses TRBV20-1 with TRBJ1-1; D is ambiguous. Looked up from germline, CDR1 is DFQATT and CDR2 is SNEGSKA (reference sequence). CDR3 length equals 14 residues. Between the trimmed V and J ends, which lost 6 bases and 7 bases, there was a span of 21 bases. This chain's CDR3 is CSARVPGDVDEAFF. DNA for the CDR3: TGCAGTGCAAGGGTCCCTGGGGATGTGGATGAAGCTTTCTTT.

This clonotype appeared many times. The chain links TRBV29-1 to TRBJ2-7; D might be TRBD1 or TRBD2, each matching 5 bases. Germline V gene sequence: CDR1 SQVTM, CDR2 ANQGSEA. The CDR3 sequence is 13 residues long. V lost 7 bases and J 5 bases, leaving 18 bases between the germline ends. DNA of the CDR3: TGCAGCGCTGGGACCTGGGCGATCGACGAGCAGTACTTC. Residues: CSAGTWAIDEQYF.

In this sample, this clonotype turned up a few times. CDR3 sequence reads: CASSSYSGATQETQYF. The CDR3 DNA is TGTGCCAGCAGTAGCTATTCAGGGGCGACCCAAGAGACCCAGTACTTC. The V gene is TRBV28, the J gene TRBJ2-5; TRBD1 is a possible D gene (6 bases). The germline gives CDR1 MDHEN, CDR2 SYDVKM. V gave up 5 bases and J gave up 1 base, with 17 bases separating them. The CDR3 spans 16 residues.

The chain is built from TRBV27 and TRBJ2-1; 10 nucleotides line up with TRBD2. V shed 2 bases, J shed 9 bases, and the junction held 13 bases outside the gene matches. This CDR3 is 17 amino acids long. Germline CDR1 is MNHEY and CDR2 is SMNVEV (reference sequence). In DNA, the CDR3 is TGTGCCAGCAGTTTAATTTCGAGGCTAGCGGGAGTAGGTGAGCAGTTCTTC. Its protein is CASSLISRLAGVGEQFF.

There are a few counts of this clonotype. The rearrangement uses TRBV7-2 and TRBJ1-2; TRBD1 agrees at 7 bases. V lost 1 base to trimming and J lost 5 bases; unmatched junction nucleotides: 7. The CDR3 loop spans 15 amino acids. Looked up from germline, CDR1 is SGHTA and CDR2 is FQGNSA. Here the CDR3 reads CASSLVWDSQYGYTF. CDR3 in DNA: TGTGCCAGCAGCTTAGTATGGGACAGCCAATATGGCTACACCTTC. The whole variable domain, remainder taken from reference TRBV7-2 and TRBJ1-2, is GAGVSQSPSNKVTEKGKDVELRCDPISGHTALYWYRQSLGQGLEFLIYFQGNSAPDKSGLPSDRFSAERTGGSVSTLTIQRTQQEDSAVYLCASSLVWDSQYGYTFGSGTRLTVV.

This clonotype occurred a few times. The V gene is TRBV11-3, the J gene TRBJ1-3; 7 bases are a match to TRBD1. The V gene's germline CDR1 is SGHNT and CDR2 YENEEA. The length of the CDR3 is 14 residues. V was clipped by 8 bases and J by 2 bases; unmatched bases: 6. The CDR3 nucleotides read TGTGCCAGCCGAATTACAGGGGCTGGAAACACCATATATTTT. Residues: CASRITGAGNTIYF.

The table lists this clonotype with a few counts. The DNA for the CDR3 is TGTGCCAGCAGTTACTCGAGGTCTTCAGGGTCTGGGGCCAACGTCCTGACTTTC. Translation: CASSYSRSSGSGANVLTF. This rearrangement joins TRBV6-5 to TRBJ2-6; tentative D call: TRBD1 (5 bases). V shed 0 bases and J shed 1 base, with 13 bases lying between them. Germline loops: CDR1 MNHEY, CDR2 SVGAGI. The CDR3 has 18 residues.

This clonotype showed up just a few times. This chain uses TRBV29-1 with TRBJ2-1; weak D call: TRBD2 (5 bases). The CDR3 totals 14 residues. V lost 4 bases and J 3 bases, leaving 13 bases between the germline ends. Germline CDR1 is SQVTM and CDR2 is ANQGSEA. The CDR3 region has the DNA TGCAGCGTTGGAGGGCGTGGGGTCTACAATGAGCAGTTCTTC. Translation gives CSVGGRGVYNEQFF.

This clonotype was seen more than once but under ten times. This chain links TRBV11-2 with TRBJ1-1; no firm D call. Trimming cost V 5 bases and J 10 bases, with 11 bases left between them. Looked up from germline, CDR1 is SGHAT and CDR2 is FQNNGV. The CDR3 totals 11 residues. The CDR3 here is CASSPSRVAFF. Here the CDR3 DNA reads TGTGCCAGCAGCCCCTCTCGGGTAGCTTTCTTT.

This clonotype was detected many times. This chain connects TRBV28 to TRBJ2-1; 8 bases align to TRBD1. The CDR3 sequence is 15 residues long. Trimming cost V 6 bases and J 0 bases; bases outside gene matches: 4. CDR1 MDHEN and CDR2 SYDVKM come from the germline V gene. The CDR3 is CASSGTGRSYNEQFF. Here the CDR3 DNA reads TGTGCCAGCAGCGGGACAGGTCGCTCCTACAATGAGCAGTTCTTC.

Here the CDR3 reads CSVGAHHRGYGYTF. The DNA of the CDR3 is TGCAGCGTTGGGGCTCACCACAGGGGCTATGGCTACACCTTC. The chain is built from TRBV29-1 and TRBJ1-2; 7 positions agree with TRBD1. J gave up 4 bases and V 4 bases, and 9 bases lay outside the gene matches. The CDR3 is 14 residues long. Germline CDR1 is SQVTM and CDR2 is ANQGSEA.

With respect to this clonotype: One end of the junction varies from germline; a read error may be responsible. The chain couples TRBV6-2 or TRBV6-3 to TRBJ2-1; no firm D call. Per germline, CDR1 MNHEY and CDR2 SVGEGT. The CDR3 totals 13 residues. The chain's CDR3 is CASTYNAVSEQFF. The CDR3 DNA sequence: TGTGCCAGCACTTACAATGCGGTCAGTGAGCAGTTCTTC.

The chain joins TRBV12-3 or TRBV12-4 to TRBJ1-5, with D hard to call. V was cut by 0 bases and J by 1 base, with 13 bases left in between. This CDR3 comprises 17 residues. CDR3 sequence (DNA): TGTGCCAGCAGTTTAGCGCTAAACACAGAGAGCAATCAGCCCCAGCATTTT. This sequence encodes CASSLALNTESNQPQHF.

This chain connects TRBV12-3 or TRBV12-4 to TRBJ2-7, with no clear D. V dropped 3 bases and J dropped 2 bases, with 11 bases sitting between them. This CDR3 contains 14 residues. In nucleotides, the CDR3 is TGTGCCAGCAGTTTGATGGGTCTAGCCTACGAGCAGTACGTC. Translated: CASSLMGLAYEQYV.

V is TRBV9 and J is TRBJ2-7; 8 nucleotides agree with TRBD2. Germline lookup yields CDR1 SGDLS and CDR2 YYNGEE. The CDR3 consists of 16 residues. V was pared by 0 bases and J by 4 bases, with 9 bases of the junction left unmatched. The CDR3 DNA is TGTGCCAGCAGCGTAGCTAGCACTAGCGGTAGGTACGAGCAGTACTTC. It codes for CASSVASTSGRYEQYF.

This clonotype was counted only a few times. The chain is built from TRBV7-2 and TRBJ2-7; D remains unclear. The V end was cut by 1 base, the J end by 6 bases, with 13 bases between. In germline, CDR1 is SGHTA, CDR2 FQGNSA. The CDR3 covers 14 residues. This chain's CDR3 is CASSLEGVTGEQYF. CDR3 DNA sequence: TGTGCCAGCAGCTTAGAAGGCGTCACGGGCGAGCAGTACTTC.

A few counts support this clonotype. The chain combines TRBV6-1 with TRBJ2-1; 14 bases match TRBD2. The V and J ends lost 4 bases and 2 bases, in that order; junction bases with no gene match: 4. The CDR3 consists of 17 residues. Per the germline V gene, CDR1 is MNHNS and CDR2 is SASEGT. The CDR3 DNA is TGTGCCAGCAGTGTTCGACTAGCGGGAGGGCCCTACAATGAGCAGTTCTTC. Translating gives CASSVRLAGGPYNEQFF.

This clonotype occurred many times. J is TRBJ1-1 and V is TRBV7-3; a possible D gene is TRBD1 (5 bases). The V end lost 5 bases, the J end lost 1 base, and 14 bases lay between the germline ends. CDR1 and CDR2 from the germline V gene are SGHTA and FQGTGA. This CDR3 region has 15 residues. In DNA, the CDR3 is TGTGCCAGCAGCCCCACCGGGGCTGCGAACACTGAAGCTTTCTTT. Translated, it gives CASSPTGAANTEAFF. Full variable domain (remainder filled in from reference TRBV7-3 and TRBJ1-1): GAGVSQTPSNKVTEKGKYVELRCDPISGHTALYWYRQSLGQGPEFLIYFQGTGAADDSGLPNDRFFAVRPEGSVSTLKIQRTERGDSAVYLCASSPTGAANTEAFFGQGTRLTVV.

This clonotype has more than one count but fewer than ten. J is TRBJ2-7 and V is TRBV7-2; D call uncertain. Trimming shortened V by 0 bases and J by 4 bases, and 16 bases separated the two germline ends. The CDR3 is 16 residues long. CDR1 SGHTA and CDR2 FQGNSA come from the germline V gene. CDR3 region: CASSLAHTIVGYEQYV. For the CDR3, the DNA is TGTGCCAGCAGCTTAGCCCACACAATAGTGGGGTACGAGCAGTACGTC.

This chain joins TRBV28 and TRBJ1-3, with 8 bases identical to TRBD1. The V segment lost 3 bases and the J segment 2 bases; nucleotides outside the gene matches: 6. Germline V gives CDR1 MDHEN, CDR2 SYDVKM. This CDR3 is 16 amino acids long. The CDR3, as DNA: TGTGCCAGCAGTTTCTGGGACAGGCTGGCTGGAAACACCATATATTTT. Protein sequence: CASSFWDRLAGNTIYF.